The 24 T cell receptor beta chains below were found in one sample sequenced in a study of blood T cell repertoires in COVID-19. Libraries were prepared by immunoSEQ multiplex PCR; TCRdb keeps only in-frame clonotypes and omits some of them. Of over 200,000 clones listed, about 86% are singletons. Sequencing was done on a sample of peripheral blood. Source of these receptors: a man aged 35 to 55 with active or convalescent COVID-19.

In nucleotides, the CDR3 is TGTGCCAGCAGACGAGGGAATAATTCACCCCTCCACTTT. Protein product: CASRRGNNSPLHF. V gene TRBV27 combines with J gene TRBJ1-6; D is uncertain. This CDR3 region has 13 residues. From germline, CDR1 is MNHEY and CDR2 SMNVEV (reference sequence). Trimming shortened V by 6 bases and J by 5 bases, and 8 bases separated the two germline ends.

The genes are TRBV7-6 and TRBJ2-1; 7 nucleotides line up with TRBD2. V trimming: 0 bases; J trimming: 3 bases; junction bases outside the gene matches: 2. Germline V gene lookup returns CDR1 SGHVS and CDR2 FNYEAQ. The CDR3 is 15 amino acids. Written as DNA, the CDR3 is TGTGCCAGCAGCTTAGCGTCTAGCGGCTACAATGAGCAGTTCTTC. It specifies CASSLASSGYNEQFF.

The rearrangement uses TRBV27 and TRBJ2-1; 7 bases are shared with TRBD2. Losses at the gene ends were 6 bases for V and 2 bases for J; bases not matched to a gene: 4. This CDR3 has 14 residues. Per the germline V gene, CDR1 is MNHEY and CDR2 is SMNVEV (reference sequence). The CDR3 loop is CASRVAGAYNEQFF. The DNA of the CDR3 is TGTGCCAGCAGAGTAGCGGGCGCCTACAATGAGCAGTTCTTC.

This chain links TRBV19 with TRBJ2-4; D might be TRBD1 (6 bases). Germline V CDR1 and CDR2: LNHDA, SQIVND (reference sequence). The CDR3 runs 16 residues. V lost 5 bases to trimming and J lost 0 bases, with 14 bases between them. The CDR3 reads CASSPSLGQAKNIQYF. The DNA of the CDR3 is TGTGCCAGTAGTCCGTCGCTGGGACAAGCCAAAAACATTCAGTACTTC.

The table lists this clone with a few counts. The V call is TRBV3-1 (or the pseudogene TRBV3-2), the J call TRBJ2-1; TRBD1 matches at 9 bases. J was trimmed by 4 bases and V by 0 bases; bases with no gene match: 7. This CDR3 is built from 17 residues. Germline V gives CDR1 LGHDT, CDR2 YNNKEL (reference sequence). CDR3 coding DNA: TGTGCCAGCAGCCAAGATCGGGGGACAGGGATATACAATGAGCAGTTCTTC. This gives the protein CASSQDRGTGIYNEQFF.

V usage is TRBV7-8 and J usage is TRBJ1-5; possibly TRBD1 for D (6 bases). The length of the CDR3 is 17 residues. Germline CDR1 and CDR2: SGHVS and FQNEAQ. The V and J ends lost 1 base and 3 bases respectively, with 16 bases between them. CDR3 nucleotides: TGTGCCAGCAGCTTAGTTACAGGGATGGGGCTCAATCAGCCCCAGCATTTT. Translating gives CASSLVTGMGLNQPQHF.

The chain carries TRBV11-2 and TRBJ2-1; a possible D gene is TRBD2 (5 bases). V lost 5 bases and J lost 3, with 8 bases in between. The V gene's germline CDR1 is SGHAT and CDR2 FQNNGV. The CDR3 has 13 amino acids. CDR3 nucleotides: TGTGCCAGCAGCCCCCGGGACTACAATGAGCAGTTCTTC. Protein product: CASSPRDYNEQFF.

The chain employs TRBV5-6 and TRBJ1-2; 7 nucleotides line up with TRBD1. The V gene end was trimmed by 0 bases and the J gene end by 0 bases; junction bases not matched to a gene: 2. Germline assignment: CDR1 SGHDT and CDR2 YYEEEE. This CDR3 spans 15 amino acids. In DNA form, the CDR3 reads TGTGCCAGCAGCTTGGATAGGGGGCCTAACTATGGCTACACCTTC. Translation gives CASSLDRGPNYGYTF.

The chain recombines TRBV19 with TRBJ2-1, with 8 bases that match TRBD2. The junction had 8 bases not matched to a gene; V was cut back by 10 bases and J by 3 bases. This CDR3 has 14 amino acids. Germline CDR1 reads LNHDA; CDR2 reads SQIVND (reference sequence). The chain's CDR3 is CATSTSGNYNEQFF. CDR3 DNA sequence: TGTGCCACTAGCACTAGCGGCAACTACAATGAGCAGTTCTTC.

The chain joins TRBV10-3 to TRBJ2-1; 7 bases map to TRBD2. The CDR3 is 14 amino acids. CDR1 and CDR2 (germline): ENHRY, SYGVKD. The V segment lost 8 bases and the J segment 0 bases; nucleotides outside the gene matches: 4. The CDR3 protein is CAIGLGNSYNEQFF. The CDR3 DNA reads as TGTGCCATCGGACTAGGTAACTCCTACAATGAGCAGTTCTTC.

The chain joins TRBV30 to TRBJ1-1; tentatively, D is TRBD1 (5 bases). The CDR3 loop spans 15 amino acids. Germline CDR1 and CDR2: GTSNPN and SVGIG (reference sequence). With 0 bases removed from V and 3 bases from J, the gap between germline ends came to 14 bases. The chain's CDR3 is CAWSVRTLGDTEAFF. DNA for the CDR3: TGTGCCTGGAGTGTTCGGACCCTAGGGGACACTGAAGCTTTCTTT.

The rearrangement joins TRBV29-1 to TRBJ2-7; 7 bases agree with TRBD2. Losses at the gene ends were 3 bases for V and 5 bases for J; bases not matched to a gene: 7. CDR3 length: 13 amino acids. Germline lookup yields CDR1 SQVTM and CDR2 ANQGSEA. The CDR3 DNA sequence: TGCAGCGTTGAGCCGGGCGGGGGAGACGAGCAGTACTTC. Translated: CSVEPGGGDEQYF.

This rearrangement joins TRBV27 to TRBJ1-1; 10 nucleotides align to TRBD1. This CDR3 has 15 amino acids. The trim removed 6 bases at V and 1 base at J, leaving 5 bases unmatched. Germline assignment: CDR1 MNHEY and CDR2 SMNVEV (reference sequence). The CDR3, as DNA: TGTGCCAGCAGCGGGACAGGGGCAAGGAACACTGAAGCTTTCTTT. It translates to CASSGTGARNTEAFF.

V and J are TRBV5-1 and TRBJ2-2, with D possibly matching TRBD1 (6 bases). CDR1 is SGHRS, CDR2 YFSETQ, per germline. The CDR3 has 14 residues. Trimming took off 2 bases at V and 6 bases at J, with 11 bases between the two ends. The CDR3 protein is CASSFQGQPGELFF. In DNA, the CDR3 is TGCGCCAGCAGCTTTCAGGGGCAGCCCGGGGAGCTGTTTTTT.

The V gene is TRBV2, the J gene TRBJ1-1, with TRBD1 as a possible D gene (5 bases). The CDR3 spans 13 residues. In germline, CDR1 is SNHLY, CDR2 FYNNEI. Trimming shortened V by 8 bases and J by 4 bases, and 14 bases separated the two germline ends. The CDR3 sequence is CASAGLSLTEAFF. The CDR3, as DNA: TGTGCCAGCGCAGGGCTCAGTCTCACTGAAGCTTTCTTT.

This clone appeared a single time. The V and J genes are TRBV6-1 and TRBJ1-6; 9 positions agree with TRBD1. The CDR3 contains 19 residues. After removal of 4 bases from V and 0 bases from J, the junction contained 10 bases not matched to a gene. The germline V gene has CDR1 MNHNS and CDR2 SASEGT. The CDR3 reads CASSAGTGRESSYNSPLHF. For the CDR3, the DNA is TGTGCCAGCAGTGCAGGGACAGGGAGGGAAAGCTCCTATAATTCACCCCTCCACTTT.

The chain uses TRBV27 and TRBJ2-7, with 8 bases aligning to TRBD2. The CDR3 consists of 13 residues. The V and J ends lost 6 bases and 2 bases, in that order; junction bases with no gene match: 3. CDR1 is MNHEY and CDR2 is SMNVEV in the germline V gene (reference sequence). The CDR3 DNA reads as TGTGCCAGCAGACCGGGGGGGACCTACGAGCAGTACTTC. Its translation: CASRPGGTYEQYF.

The chain recombines TRBV18 with TRBJ1-1; 7 bases are shared with TRBD1. The J segment lost 8 bases and the V segment lost 4 bases, leaving 7 bases of the junction unmatched. Germline V gene data show CDR1 as KGHSH and CDR2 as LQKENI. The length of the CDR3 is 13 residues. The CDR3 DNA reads as TGTGCCAGCTCACGGGACAGACAGGAAGAAGCTTTCTTT. It yields the protein CASSRDRQEEAFF.

This chain links TRBV24-1 with TRBJ2-1, with D perhaps matching TRBD2 (5 bases). With 9 bases removed from V and 0 bases from J, the gap between germline ends came to 8 bases. The CDR3 is 13 residues long. The germline V gene encodes CDR1 KGHDR and CDR2 SFDVKD. This CDR3 is CATSRDSYNEQFF. In DNA, the CDR3 is TGTGCCACCTCACGGGACTCCTACAATGAGCAGTTCTTC.

The chain combines TRBV7-3 with TRBJ1-6, with no clear D. This CDR3 has 12 amino acids. Trimming removed 6 bases at V and 7 bases at J, with 7 bases between. From germline, CDR1 is SGHTA and CDR2 FQGTGA. CDR3 in amino acids: CASRSQNSPLHF. In nucleotides, the CDR3 is TGTGCCAGCAGATCACAGAATTCACCCCTCCACTTT.

The V call is TRBV7-8, the J call TRBJ1-5; D is perhaps TRBD1 (6 bases). Germline values: CDR1 SGHVS, CDR2 FQNEAQ. V gave up 4 bases and J gave up 3 bases, with 13 bases separating them. This CDR3 comprises 15 residues. CDR3: CASSSRDIDNQPQHF. For the CDR3, the DNA is TGTGCCAGCAGCTCCCGGGACATTGACAATCAGCCCCAGCATTTT.

This clone was seen a few times. CDR3 sequence reads: CASRSDRDPSYGYTF. The DNA for the CDR3 is TGTGCCAGCAGAAGTGACAGGGATCCCAGCTATGGCTACACCTTC. This chain uses TRBV6-5 with TRBJ1-2; 7 bases are a match to TRBD1. From germline, CDR1 is MNHEY and CDR2 SVGAGI. This CDR3 contains 15 residues. The V segment lost 6 bases and the J segment 4 bases; nucleotides outside the gene matches: 11.

J is TRBJ2-7 and V is TRBV19; D not certain. In germline, CDR1 is LNHDA, CDR2 SQIVND (reference sequence). There are 15 residues in the CDR3. The V and J ends lost 5 bases and 0 bases respectively, with 14 bases between them. The CDR3 region is CASSPAAFYSYEQYF. DNA for the CDR3: TGTGCCAGTAGTCCCGCAGCGTTTTACTCCTACGAGCAGTACTTC.

This chain joins TRBV30 and TRBJ1-4; 8 bases agree with TRBD1. This CDR3 has 16 amino acids. With 1 base clipped from V and 8 bases from J, the junction kept 12 bases outside the gene matches. CDR1 and CDR2 from the germline V gene are GTSNPN and SVGIG (reference sequence). In DNA form, the CDR3 reads TGTGCCTGGAGTGACGCTGACAGGGGATTGAAGGAAAAACTGTTTTTT. It codes for CAWSDADRGLKEKLFF.